This T cell receptor (beta chain) was sequenced in a study of OX40 agonist ivuxolimab in advanced cancers. Concerning the study at large: Ivuxolimab, which targeted the costimulatory receptor OX40 (CD134), was an agonistic, fully human IgG2 monoclonal antibody. The paper reports the monotherapy dose-escalation portion (N of about 50 patients) of the phase I ivuxolimab trial. Partial responses occurred in three dose-escalation patients, of whom one had hepatocellular carcinoma and two had cutaneous melanoma. The dose-escalation cohort was about 83% male with a mean age of approximately 60 years, ranging from about 23 to 85. Patients were allowed to have had prior anti-PD-1, anti-PD-L1 or anti-CTLA-4 therapy, and approximately 43% of the dose-escalation patients had previously received checkpoint inhibitors. The purpose of peripheral TCRbeta sequencing was to test whether ivuxolimab changed TCR sequence diversity and led to clonal T-cell expansion. Of the approximately 50 dose-escalation patients, hepatocellular carcinoma was present in approximately 20, melanoma in around 15, renal cell carcinoma in 9 and head and neck cancer in 9. Intravenous ivuxolimab was administered to patients every 2 weeks at six dose levels: 0.01, 0.1, 0.3, 1.5, 3 and 10 mg/kg. Paper-wide results and their limitations: After ivuxolimab, CD8+ T cells had more expanded clones than CD4+ T cells on average. Low levels of normalized T-cell clonal expansion were also seen in some patients who did not respond. Partial responders in the 0.1-3.0 mg/kg groups had among the lowest normalized peripheral clonal expansion, especially among CD8+ T cells. The antigen specificity of the peripheral T cells that underwent clonal expansion was not determined. At doses from 0.1 to 3.0 mg/kg, clonal expansion was seen in both CD4+ and CD8+ blood T cells between baseline and week 6.

Reading the germline V gene (reference sequence) gives CDR1 PRHDT and CDR2 FYEKMQ. Trimming leaves V shorter by 5 bases and J shorter by 2 bases, with the junction holding 10 bases beyond the gene matches. The CDR3, cysteine through phenylalanine, is 16 amino acids long. Only the CDR3 DNA is retained, 48 bases long and in frame from the first base. Genomic DNA was extracted from sorted cells for sequencing of the TCRbeta CDR3 region. TCRbeta CDR3 regions were sequenced using the immunoSEQ Assay. Here the immuneACCESS table is served through TCRdb, limited to in-frame sequences with V and J called. Missing clones are a known gap in these copies; in checked studies unresolved V genes cover under half, and the rest lacks a known reason. The sample table lists about 49,000 clones, approximately 79% of them with a count of one. Approximately 8% of the sample comes from the top ten. About this clone: The specificity of this receptor is unknown. Nothing much larger sits one base from this clone, and base qualities are not available.

Patients with a history of autoimmune disease or receiving systemic immunosuppression were excluded from the trial. In every dose cohort, peripheral blood was drawn for TCR sequencing at baseline, cycle 4 day 1, and cycle 7 day 1. Samples were obtained from an open-label, multicenter, first-in-human phase I dose-escalation trial of ivuxolimab. Adults with locally advanced or metastatic melanoma, renal cell carcinoma, hepatocellular carcinoma or head and neck squamous cell carcinoma were enrolled in the trial. Before TCR sequencing, CD4+ T cells and CD8+ T cells were sorted from peripheral blood as separate populations.

The sequence joins TRBV13 to TRBJ2-3; TRBD2 agrees with 7 junctional bases. The sequence was collected from an adult with an advanced solid tumor such as melanoma, head and neck, liver or kidney cancer. The sample was CD4+ or CD8+ T cells sorted from blood, taken in a trial of the OX40 agonist ivuxolimab. The DNA is TGTGCCAGCAGCAATTACATAGCGGGCCTCACAGATACGCAGTATTTT. This codes for CASSNYIAGLTDTQYF.